These 30 T cell receptor beta chains were all obtained from the same sample, sequenced in a study of shared clonotypes between healthy human individuals (dated by TCRdb to the early 2020s). The receptor library was made with the immunoSEQ multiplex PCR assay. Sourced from immuneACCESS, this table was stored by TCRdb with only in-frame sequences that have V and J called. A share of the clones is absent; for the studies checked, an unresolved V gene accounts for under half, and the remainder has no known explanation. The sample contains over a million clones, 75% to 85% of them found a single time. Roughly 0.61% of the sample lies in the top ten. Specimen: memory CD4+ T cells from PBMCs. This sample's cell subset or site label indicates: CD45RA-negative fraction. These receptors were taken from a man between 18 and 29 years old in good health. Some clones in this sample may be carry-over from other donors' samples.

The chain links TRBV9 to TRBJ2-5; D is uncertain. This CDR3 has 14 amino acids. V dropped 0 bases and J dropped 2 bases, with 8 bases sitting between them. CDR1 is SGDLS and CDR2 is YYNGEE in the germline V gene. The CDR3 loop reads CASSVGGFQETQYF. CDR3 nucleotides: TGTGCCAGCAGCGTAGGGGGATTTCAAGAGACCCAGTACTTC.

This rearrangement joins TRBV5-5 to TRBJ2-5; no clear D gene. Trimming removed 4 bases at V and 5 bases at J, with 18 bases between. CDR1 and CDR2 from the germline V gene are SGHKS and YYEKEE (reference sequence). CDR3 length: 15 residues. The CDR3 protein is CASSHTPGVGETQYF. The CDR3 coding sequence is TGTGCCAGCAGCCATACCCCAGGTGTTGGGGAGACCCAGTACTTC.

The chain has TRBV28 and TRBJ2-1, with 11 bases identical to TRBD2. The CDR3 contains 16 residues. The J segment lost 2 bases and the V segment lost 6 bases, leaving 6 bases of the junction unmatched. Germline loops: CDR1 MDHEN, CDR2 SYDVKM. CDR3 coding DNA: TGTGCCAGCAGCAGACTAGCGGGGACTACCTACAATGAGCAGTTCTTC. It is translated as CASSRLAGTTYNEQFF.

CDR3 DNA sequence: TGTGCCAGCAGCCAAGATCTTTCCAATGAGCAGTTCTTC. Encoded protein: CASSQDLSNEQFF. The chain couples TRBV4-2 to TRBJ2-1; no firm D call. The CDR3 runs to 13 residues. Trimming shortened V by 0 bases and J by 6 bases, and 6 bases separated the two germline ends. The germline CDR1 and CDR2 sequences are LGHNA and YNFKEQ.

CDR3 region: CASSQSIGMGNQPQHF. CDR3 in DNA: TGTGCCAGCAGCCAAAGCATAGGGATGGGCAATCAGCCCCAGCATTTT. The chain has TRBV7-9 and TRBJ1-5; D uncertain. CDR1 is SEHNR, CDR2 FQNEAQ, per germline (reference sequence). This CDR3 contains 16 residues. Trimming shortened V by 5 bases and J by 2 bases, and 16 bases separated the two germline ends.

As concerns this clone: This sample also contains other DNA sequences that code for the same CDR3. The rearrangement links TRBV7-2 to TRBJ1-3, with D unresolved. CDR3 length: 12 amino acids. V was pared by 0 bases and J by 4 bases, with 1 base between. Germline V gene lookup returns CDR1 SGHTA and CDR2 FQGNSA. CDR3 residues: CASSLAGNTIYF. Written as DNA, the CDR3 is TGTGCCAGCAGCTTAGCAGGAAACACCATATATTTT.

The V call is TRBV7-9, the J call TRBJ2-7, with unresolved D. V was clipped by 1 base and J by 8 bases, with 12 bases between them. Germline CDR1 reads SEHNR; CDR2 reads FQNEAQ (reference sequence). The CDR3 sequence is 13 residues long. The CDR3 bases are TGTGCCAGCAGCTTAGGGTTGGCAGGCCAGCAGTACTTC. Its protein product is CASSLGLAGQQYF.

The V gene is TRBV6-4, the J gene TRBJ1-6; no definite D call. V lost 2 bases and J 10 bases, leaving 12 bases between the germline ends. The CDR3 has 14 residues. Germline loops: CDR1 MRHNA, CDR2 SNTAGT. The CDR3 DNA reads as TGTGCCAGCAGTGACGAGATAGGGCGCTCACCCCTCCACTTT. Residues: CASSDEIGRSPLHF.

The DNA of the CDR3 is TGTGCCAGCAGGGACGAAACAGATACGCAGTATTTT. Encoded protein: CASRDETDTQYF. The V gene is TRBV2, the J gene TRBJ2-3, with no clear D. In germline, CDR1 is SNHLY, CDR2 FYNNEI. The CDR3 sequence is 12 residues long. V was clipped by 6 bases and J by 3 bases, with 7 bases between them. Using reference TRBV2 and TRBJ2-3 for the parts outside the CDR3, the full variable domain is EPEVTQTPSHQVTQMGQEVILRCVPISNHLYFYWYRQILGQKVEFLVSFYNNEISEKSEIFDDQFSVERPDGSNFTLKIRSTKLEDSAMYFCASRDETDTQYFGPGTRLTVL.

The V and J genes are TRBV4-1 and TRBJ1-1; D ambiguous. This CDR3 is 16 amino acids long. Germline V gene lookup returns CDR1 MGHRA and CDR2 YSYEKL. The germline V and J ends were trimmed by 4 bases and 0 bases, with 15 bases remaining between them. CDR3 protein: CASSRGAGGLNTEAFF. DNA for the CDR3: TGCGCCAGCAGCCGGGGAGCGGGAGGTCTGAACACTGAAGCTTTCTTT.

V and J are TRBV5-4 and TRBJ2-2; D gene ambiguous. The CDR3 runs to 12 residues. The V gene lost 4 bases and the J gene lost 5 bases, with 6 bases spanning the gap. From germline, CDR1 is SGHNT and CDR2 YYREEE (reference sequence). Here the CDR3 reads CASSQTTGELFF. The CDR3 DNA follows: TGTGCCAGCAGCCAAACGACCGGGGAGCTGTTTTTT.

The chain joins TRBV7-3 to TRBJ2-1; D call uncertain. Trimming cost V 3 bases and J 7 bases, with 10 bases left between them. This CDR3 comprises 13 residues. The germline V gene encodes CDR1 SGHTA and CDR2 FQGTGA. CDR3 DNA sequence: TGTGCCAGCAGCTTTGGGATGGGGAATGAGCAGTTCTTC. The encoded protein is CASSFGMGNEQFF.

This chain links TRBV10-3 with TRBJ1-1; D ambiguous. The germline gives CDR1 ENHRY, CDR2 SYGVKD. The CDR3 contains 15 residues. The V gene lost 4 bases and the J gene lost 3 bases, with 15 bases spanning the gap. CDR3: CAISAVVNRDTEAFF. CDR3 DNA sequence: TGTGCCATCAGTGCAGTGGTTAACCGGGACACTGAAGCTTTCTTT.

The chain has TRBV7-9 and TRBJ2-5; 8 bases fit TRBD2. V shed 3 bases, J shed 3 bases, and the junction held 9 bases outside the gene matches. The germline V gene encodes CDR1 SEHNR and CDR2 FQNEAQ (reference sequence). The CDR3 is 16 amino acids. The CDR3 coding sequence is TGTGCCAGCAGCTTGTCCTTTACTAGCGGTAAAGAGACCCAGTACTTC. Amino acid sequence: CASSLSFTSGKETQYF.

The CDR3 nucleotides are TGCGCCAGCAGCCAGGCCCCGGGACTAGCGGTCTACGAGCAGTACTTC. Its translation is CASSQAPGLAVYEQYF. The chain is built from TRBV4-1 and TRBJ2-7; 11 bases align to TRBD2. CDR3 length: 16 residues. The germline V gene encodes CDR1 MGHRA and CDR2 YSYEKL. V shed 3 bases and J 3 bases; nucleotides not matched to a gene: 7.

The rearrangement uses TRBV30 and TRBJ2-5, with no clear D. This CDR3 is built from 14 residues. V lost 0 bases and J lost 9, with 17 bases in between. Germline V gives CDR1 GTSNPN, CDR2 SVGIG (reference sequence). In DNA, the CDR3 is TGTGCCTGGAGTGTACTCGGCGACGGTGGGGCCCAGTACTTC. This gives the protein CAWSVLGDGGAQYF.

The chain links TRBV28 to TRBJ2-1; TRBD2 matches at 9 bases. Germline V gives CDR1 MDHEN, CDR2 SYDVKM. The length of the CDR3 is 14 residues. V lost 10 bases, J lost 4 bases, and 8 bases stayed unmatched. The CDR3 sequence is CATRLAGMYNEQFF. The CDR3, as DNA: TGTGCCACCCGGCTAGCGGGAATGTACAATGAGCAGTTCTTC.

CDR3: CGRLSVSGNTIYF. The DNA of the CDR3 is TGTGGACGTCTATCGGTTTCTGGAAACACCATATATTTT. This chain uses TRBV30 with TRBJ1-3; unclear D gene. There are 13 residues in the CDR3. The germline V gene has CDR1 GTSNPN and CDR2 SVGIG (reference sequence).

This clone appeared a few times. The gene calls are TRBV4-1 and TRBJ2-3, with 14 bases fitting TRBD2. The CDR3 is 18 amino acids. Germline V CDR1 and CDR2: MGHRA, YSYEKL. The junction had 9 bases not matched to a gene; V was cut back by 1 base and J by 6 bases. CDR3 sequence reads: CASSQVSPRTSGRDTQYF. The CDR3 nucleotides read TGCGCCAGCAGCCAAGTCTCCCCCCGGACTAGCGGGAGGGATACGCAGTATTTT.

This chain uses TRBV7-2 with TRBJ2-7; 8 nucleotides line up with TRBD2. The J segment lost 6 bases and the V segment lost 1 base, leaving 8 bases of the junction unmatched. CDR1 and CDR2 (germline): SGHTA, FQGNSA. CDR3 length: 15 amino acids. CDR3 sequence: CASSLVTTGRGEQYF. CDR3 in DNA: TGTGCCAGCAGCTTAGTAACAACCGGGAGGGGCGAGCAGTACTTC.

This clone was counted once. The V gene is TRBV9, the J gene TRBJ1-3; D possibly corresponds to TRBD1 (5 bases). CDR1 and CDR2 (germline): SGDLS, YYNGEE. The V and J ends lost 0 bases and 9 bases respectively, with 13 bases between them. The CDR3 extends over 14 amino acids. The CDR3 DNA sequence: TGTGCCAGCAGCGTAGAATGGCTGGGGGGCACCATATATTTT. Its translation: CASSVEWLGGTIYF.

The V gene is TRBV9, the J gene TRBJ2-7; D is unclear. V was trimmed by 0 bases and J by 2 bases, leaving 12 bases between them. The CDR3 has 15 amino acids. The germline CDR1 and CDR2 sequences are SGDLS and YYNGEE. Here the CDR3 reads CASSVGIFNTYEQYF. DNA of the CDR3: TGTGCCAGCAGCGTAGGTATCTTTAATACCTACGAGCAGTACTTC.

This clone was picked up one time. Other nucleotide sequences in the sample specify the same CDR3. The J gene is TRBJ1-2, the V gene TRBV7-9; unclear D gene. This CDR3 comprises 13 residues. The ends were cut back, 5 bases at V and 3 bases at J, with 10 bases in the middle. Germline CDR1 reads SEHNR; CDR2 reads FQNEAQ (reference sequence). In DNA form, the CDR3 reads TGTGCCAGCAGCCGAGACGGATACTATGGCTACACCTTC. Its protein is CASSRDGYYGYTF. The full variable domain, rest sourced from reference TRBV7-9 and TRBJ1-2, is DTGVSQNPRHKITKRGQNVTFRCDPISEHNRLYWYRQTLGQGPEFLTYFQNEAQLEKSRLLSDRFSAERPKGSFSTLEIQRTEQGDSAMYLCASSRDGYYGYTFGSGTRLTVV.

This chain links TRBV5-1 with TRBJ2-2; the D is unclear. V was pared by 4 bases and J by 0 bases, with 16 bases between. From germline, CDR1 is SGHRS and CDR2 YFSETQ. The CDR3 spans 17 residues. As DNA, the CDR3 is TGCGCCAGCAGCAAAAATTCCGACTCCGCGAACACCGGGGAGCTGTTTTTT. The encoded protein is CASSKNSDSANTGELFF.

This clone was found once. The V call is TRBV11-2, the J call TRBJ2-1; unclear D gene. The CDR3 consists of 14 residues. Trimming stripped 4 bases from V and 8 bases from J, with 15 bases between. Germline V gene lookup returns CDR1 SGHAT and CDR2 FQNNGV. CDR3 DNA: TGTGCCAGCAGCTCCAACCTCCGCGTACATGAGCAGTTCTTC. The encoded protein is CASSSNLRVHEQFF. The full variable domain, with the rest looked up from reference TRBV11-2 and TRBJ2-1, is EAGVAQSPRYKIIEKRQSVAFWCNPISGHATLYWYQQILGQGPKLLIQFQNNGVVDDSQLPKDRFSAERLKGVDSTLKIQPAKLEDSAVYLCASSSNLRVHEQFFGPGTRLTVL.

V and J are TRBV10-3 and TRBJ2-6; D uncertain. The CDR3 has 18 residues. V was pared by 0 bases and J by 2 bases, with 14 bases between. CDR1 and CDR2 from the germline V gene are ENHRY and SYGVKD. The CDR3 DNA reads TGTGCCATCAGTGAGTCGCTCAGAGGAGTCGCTGGGGCCAACGTCCTGACTTTC. This encodes CAISESLRGVAGANVLTF.

This clone was picked up one time. V gene TRBV4-2 combines with J gene TRBJ1-1; D gene ambiguous. V shed 2 bases and J shed 5 bases, with 9 bases lying between them. The V gene's germline CDR1 is LGHNA and CDR2 YNFKEQ. The CDR3 runs 13 residues. CDR3 region: CASSQQIGTEAFF. CDR3 sequence (DNA): TGTGCCAGCAGCCAACAGATTGGAACTGAAGCTTTCTTT.

V is TRBV9 and J is TRBJ2-5, with 10 bases that match TRBD2. The J call may be mistaken, given a closer DNA end match to TRBJ2-7. In germline, CDR1 is SGDLS, CDR2 YYNGEE. The CDR3 is 15 amino acids. The DNA for the CDR3 is TGTGCCAGCAGCGTACTAGCGGGAGAATTCTCCGAGCAGTACTTC. It encodes CASSVLAGEFSEQYF.

This sequence joins TRBV30 and TRBJ2-3; D not resolved. Germline V CDR1 and CDR2: GTSNPN, SVGIG (reference sequence). The length of the CDR3 is 12 residues. The ends were cut back, 2 bases at V and 1 base at J, with 4 bases in the middle. The CDR3 region has the DNA TGTGCCTGGAGTATAGGCACAGATACGCAGTATTTT. Translated: CAWSIGTDTQYF.

The count of this clone is one. This sequence joins TRBV5-1 and TRBJ2-1; D remains unclear. The V end lost 3 bases, the J end lost 5 bases, and 9 bases lay between the germline ends. CDR3 size: 13 residues. Germline CDR1 and CDR2: SGHRS and YFSETQ. The CDR3, as DNA: TGCGCCAGCAGCTCCGACTCGCACAATGAGCAGTTCTTC. Amino acid sequence: CASSSDSHNEQFF.